This TCR beta chain was captured by sequencing in a study of shared clonotypes between healthy human individuals. Study details: Plates per donor: three CD4 naive, three CD4 memory, two CD8 naive, one CD8 memory.

Points on this clone: The antigen remains undetermined. The same CDR3 also results from other DNA sequences found in this sample.

Study-wide findings and caveats: With a few donors compared, approximately 5% of naive CD4 clonotypes were shared. Sequencing depth was expected to affect clonotype sharing among donors.

Clones were sequenced by immunoSEQ multiplex PCR, and TCRdb holds only the in-frame ones, with some missing. The sample includes millions of clones, approximately 94% seen only once; the top ten take around 0.15%. Per germline, CDR1 SGHRS and CDR2 YFSETQ. Trimming shortened V by 1 base and J by 2 bases, and 8 bases separated the two germline ends. This CDR3 is 14 amino acids long. Sequencing was performed on naive CD4+ T cells sorted from blood. Specified subset: CD45RA+ positively selected. The rearrangement uses TRBV5-1 and TRBJ2-3; TRBD1 is a possible D gene (6 bases). This receptor was obtained from a man between 18 and 35 years old in good health. The CDR3 bases are TGCGCCAGCAGCTTGTACAGGGACACAGATACGCAGTATTTT. Amino acid sequence: CASSLYRDTDTQYF.